These 10 T cell receptor beta chains were sequenced from one sample in a study of Graves' ophthalmopathy and Graves' hyperthyroidism (dated 2018 in TCRdb). Sequencing relied on an Illumina HiSeq 2000. For repertoire sequencing, TCR beta CDR3 regions were amplified from RNA transcripts. The first round of RT-PCR was done with HTBI primers and the Qiagen OneStep RT-PCR kit, and was followed by a second round of multiplex PCR, then size selection and purification. Through fastp at Q25 and MiXCR, TCRdb rebuilt clones from the public reads, retaining in-frame beta chains. CDR3 protein sequences are deduplicated, and each keeps its most common genes and DNA. Present in this sample are over a million distinct CDR3 sequences, about 35% of which were seen just once. The ten largest clones add up to approximately 10% of the sample. Sequencing used peripheral blood or thyroid tissue (not recorded which). Source of these receptors: an adult man with Graves' hyperthyroidism.

This clonotype was detected many times. V usage is TRBV6-6 and J usage is TRBJ1-4; no definite D call. The CDR3 covers 13 residues. The germline V gene has CDR1 MNHNY and CDR2 SVGAGI (reference sequence). Trimming took 7 bases from V and 3 from J, leaving 9 bases between them. The CDR3 nucleotides read TGTGCCAGCAATAGGTGGGCTAATGAAAAACTGTTTTTT. Residues: CASNRWANEKLFF.

V is TRBV5-1 and J is TRBJ2-7, with unresolved D. The germline V and J ends were trimmed by 3 bases and 3 bases, with 16 bases remaining between them. The CDR3 extends over 15 amino acids. Germline CDR1 and CDR2: SGHRS and YFSETQ. The CDR3 DNA reads as TGCGCCAGCAGCTCCGGCCTGACCAACCACTACGAGCAGTACTTC. Its translation: CASSSGLTNHYEQYF.

The chain recombines TRBV7-2 with TRBJ1-5, with 8 bases matching TRBD1. V shed 3 bases and J 2 bases; nucleotides not matched to a gene: 30. The CDR3 has 24 residues. The germline gives CDR1 SGHTA, CDR2 FQGNSA. The CDR3 spells CASSLGESANPGGPVDQGNQPQHF. In DNA, the CDR3 is TGTGCCAGCAGCTTGGGGGAATCGGCCAACCCAGGGGGCCCGGTGGATCAGGGCAATCAGCCCCAGCATTTT.

The rearrangement joins TRBV7-2 to TRBJ1-1; no clear D. Germline loops: CDR1 SGHTA, CDR2 FQGNSA. This CDR3 has 14 amino acids. Deletions cut 1 base from V and 3 bases from J, with 9 bases between. For the CDR3, the DNA is TGTGCCAGCAGCTTAGGTTGGGGTCACACTGAAGCTTTCTTT. Its translation: CASSLGWGHTEAFF.

CDR3 nucleotide sequence: TGTGCCGGAACGCCAGGACATTTCCAAGAGACCCAGTACTTC. Translation gives CAGTPGHFQETQYF. The chain is built from TRBV7-9 and TRBJ2-5; a weak D match, TRBD1 (5 bases). V was cut by 11 bases and J by 1 base, with 17 bases left in between. The germline CDR1 and CDR2 sequences are SEHNR and FQNEAQ (reference sequence). This CDR3 comprises 14 residues.

This clonotype was counted only a few times. The chain joins TRBV6-6 to TRBJ1-2, with D tentatively TRBD1 (5 bases). The CDR3 runs 17 residues. CDR1 MNHNY and CDR2 SVGAGI come from the germline V gene (reference sequence). Trimming shortened V by 0 bases and J by 3 bases, and 17 bases separated the two germline ends. DNA for the CDR3: TGTGCCAGCAGTTACTCGGTTTTCGGAGGAGGGGACTATGGCTACACCTTC. This codes for CASSYSVFGGGDYGYTF.

This clonotype was counted ten times or more. This sequence joins TRBV7-8 and TRBJ2-7; 12 nucleotides line up with TRBD1. CDR3 length: 14 amino acids. Germline-derived CDR1 and CDR2 are SGHVS and FQNEAQ. Trimming took 6 bases from V and 7 from J; bases not matched to a gene: 7. CDR3 DNA: TGTGCCAGCAGGCCGGGACAGGGGGCCCAGGAGCAGTACTTC. Translated, it gives CASRPGQGAQEQYF.

The chain combines TRBV29-1 with TRBJ1-1; 10 bases fit TRBD1. V lost 3 bases to trimming and J lost 1 base; unmatched junction nucleotides: 2. Germline-derived CDR1 and CDR2 are SQVTM and ANQGSEA. The CDR3 has 14 amino acids. The DNA of the CDR3 is TGCAGCGTTGAGCGGGACAGGGGGAACACTGAAGCTTTCTTT. Encoded protein: CSVERDRGNTEAFF.

Regarding this clonotype: This may be a read error, as it is one base from a much larger clone. This CDR3 is missing its conserved last phenylalanine or tryptophan, likely due to a read error. The genes are TRBV10-3 and TRBJ2-5; weak D call: TRBD1 (6 bases). V lost 10 bases, J lost 11 bases, and 20 bases lay in between. The CDR3 extends over 12 amino acids. From germline, CDR1 is ENHRY and CDR2 SYGVKD. The CDR3 sequence is CASRLQGGVQYL. Here the CDR3 DNA reads TGTGCCAGCAGACTACAGGGTGGGGTGCAGTACCTC.

The chain couples TRBV7-9 to TRBJ2-7; the match to TRBD2 covers 8 bases. Germline V gene lookup returns CDR1 SEHNR and CDR2 FQNEAQ (reference sequence). This CDR3 is 17 amino acids long. With 5 bases clipped from V and 10 bases from J, the junction kept 22 bases outside the gene matches. The CDR3 bases are TGTGCCAGCAGCGCCTCGCGCGGGGGGCTGGTCTCCATCGAACAGTACTTC. It specifies CASSASRGGLVSIEQYF. Filled out from reference TRBV7-9 and TRBJ2-7, the complete variable domain reads DTGVSQNPRHKITKRGQNVTFRCDPISEHNRLYWYRQTLGQGPEFLTYFQNEAQLEKSRLLSDRFSAERPKGSFSTLEIQRTEQGDSAMYLCASSASRGGLVSIEQYFGPGTRLTVT.